One sample yielded the 13 T cell receptor gamma chains listed below, sequenced in a study of gamma-delta chains in newborns, infants, children. TCRdb redid the clone calls on the reads with CATT. The table shows fewer than 750 gamma-chain clones, with approximately 40% occurring only once. Sequenced material: blood. These receptors all come from a child who was a newborn, infant or young child, either healthy, febrile or measles-vaccinated (not recorded which).

The table lists this clone with a few counts. The gene calls are TRGV9 and TRGJ1 or TRGJ2. No J segment appears in TCRdb, so it was assigned here by matching the sequence to germline. The CDR3 has 14 residues. CDR1 and CDR2 (germline): GITISATS, ISYDGTV (reference sequence). The V and J ends lost 3 bases and 0 bases, in that order; junction bases with no gene match: 5. CDR3 in DNA: TGTGCCTTGTGGGAGCCAACGAATTATTATAAGAAACTCTTT. Translating gives CALWEPTNYYKKLF.

CDR3 in amino acids: CALWGSRQELGKKIKVF. In DNA form, the CDR3 reads TGTGCCTTGTGGGGGAGCCGGCAAGAGTTGGGCAAAAAAATCAAGGTATTT. The rearrangement uses TRGV9 and TRGJP. TCRdb gives no J gene; it was assigned here by matching the DNA to germline. The V segment lost 5 bases and the J segment 2 bases; nucleotides outside the gene matches: 6. The CDR3 covers 17 residues. Germline CDR1 is GITISATS and CDR2 is ISYDGTV (reference sequence).

This clone was picked up one time. The rearrangement uses TRGV9 and TRGJP. As TCRdb names no J gene, one was assigned here on the basis of a DNA match to germline. Trimming cost V 2 bases and J 4 bases; bases outside gene matches: 8. The CDR3 has 18 amino acids. Germline V gives CDR1 GITISATS, CDR2 ISYDGTV (reference sequence). CDR3 region: CALWEDNTQELGKKIKVF. As DNA, the CDR3 is TGTGCCTTGTGGGAGGACAATACCCAAGAGTTGGGCAAAAAAATCAAGGTATTT.

Here the CDR3 DNA reads TGTGCCTTGTGGGAGGTGCACTCCGGCTTGGGCAAAAAAATCAAGATATTT. The encoded protein is CALWEVHSGLGKKIKIF. The chain is built from TRGV9 and TRGJP1. TCRdb leaves out the J gene; it was filled in here by matching the DNA to germline. CDR1 and CDR2 (germline): GITISATS, ISYDGTV (reference sequence). This CDR3 contains 17 residues. Germline trimming cut 0 bases from V and 15 bases from J; bases unmatched to any gene: 22.

This clone was picked up a small number of times. CDR3 region: CALWEKIEELGKKIKVF. DNA for the CDR3: TGTGCCTTGTGGGAGAAAATAGAAGAGTTGGGCAAAAAAATCAAGGTATTT. V gene TRGV9 combines with J gene TRGJP. No J segment appears in TCRdb, so it was assigned here by matching the sequence to germline. The length of the CDR3 is 17 residues. Germline trimming cut 3 bases from V and 5 bases from J; bases unmatched to any gene: 7. The germline V gene has CDR1 GITISATS and CDR2 ISYDGTV (reference sequence).

The chain links TRGV8 to TRGJ1 or TRGJ2. The J gene was missing in TCRdb and was found by matching the end of the DNA to germline. Looked up from germline, CDR1 is VENAVY and CDR2 is YDSYNSRV. The CDR3 is made up of 13 amino acids. V was pared by 3 bases and J by 1 base, with 3 bases of the junction left unmatched. The CDR3 reads CATWDPNYYKKLF. As DNA, the CDR3 is TGTGCCACCTGGGATCCTAATTATTATAAGAAACTCTTT.

Within the sample, this clone is large. The chain employs TRGV4 and TRGJP1. CDR1 is EGSTGY and CDR2 is YDSYTSSV in the germline V gene. The CDR3 runs 12 residues. After removal of 1 base from V and 9 bases from J, the junction contained 2 bases not matched to a gene. DNA of the CDR3: TGTGCCACCTGGGATGGTCGTTGGTTCAAGATATTT. It translates to CATWDGRWFKIF.

A word on this clone: The same CDR3 also results from other DNA sequences found in this sample. The chain employs TRGV9 and TRGJP. TCRdb lists no J gene, so it was determined here by aligning the DNA to germline. The CDR3 has 17 amino acids. V lost 0 bases and J lost 3; bases outside the gene matches: 2. Per germline, CDR1 GITISATS and CDR2 ISYDGTV (reference sequence). CDR3 loop: CALWEVPQELGKKIKVF. In DNA, the CDR3 is TGTGCCTTGTGGGAGGTGCCGCAAGAGTTGGGCAAAAAAATCAAGGTATTT.

With respect to this clone: A much larger clone lies one base from this, so it may be a read error. This chain connects TRGV9 to TRGJP. Here the J gene was assigned by germline matching of the DNA, as TCRdb has none. Germline V gene data show CDR1 as GITISATS and CDR2 as ISYDGTV (reference sequence). CDR3 length: 15 amino acids. CDR3 sequence: CALWEAELGKKSKVF. The DNA for the CDR3 is TGTGCCTTGTGGGAGGCCGAGTTGGGCAAAAAAAGCAAGGTATTT.

Points on this clone: This likely reflects a read error, since a far larger clone is one base away. The sample carries other DNA sequences with the same CDR3. The chain has TRGV9 and TRGJP. TCRdb lists no J gene, so it was determined here by aligning the DNA to germline. This CDR3 region has 15 residues. The germline V gene encodes CDR1 GITISATS and CDR2 ISYDGTV (reference sequence). The CDR3 bases are TGTGCCTTGTGGGAGGAAGAGTTGGGCAAAAAGATCAAGGTATTT. It translates to CALWEEELGKKIKVF.

On this clone itself: Its ends do not fully match the called genes, so a read error is possible. The rearrangement joins TRGV9 to TRGJP. In the absence of a J gene in TCRdb, the DNA was matched to germline to assign it here. Germline CDR1 GITISATS, CDR2 ISYDGTV (reference sequence). The CDR3 is made up of 17 amino acids. DNA of the CDR3: TGTGCCTTGTGGGAGGCTTTCGAAGAGTTGGGCAAAAAAACCAAGGTATTT. Its protein is CALWEAFEELGKKTKVF.

To note about this clone: The junction shows a germline mismatch at one end, possibly a read error. The gene calls are TRGV9 and TRGJP. As TCRdb names no J gene, one was assigned here on the basis of a DNA match to germline. The CDR3 sequence is 18 residues long. CDR1 and CDR2 from the germline V gene are GITISATS and ISYDGTV (reference sequence). The CDR3 bases are TGTGCCTTGTGGGAGGTGCAGGAGCAAGAGTTGGGCAAAGAAATCAAGGTATTT. Encoded protein: CALWEVQEQELGKEIKVF.

The CDR3 loop reads CALWDEGLGKKIKVF. The CDR3 region has the DNA TGTGCCTTGTGGGACGAAGGGTTGGGCAAAAAAATCAAGGTATTT. This rearrangement joins TRGV9 to TRGJP. The J gene was missing in TCRdb and was found by matching the end of the DNA to germline. V lost 4 bases, J lost 9 bases, and 6 bases stayed unmatched. CDR3 length: 15 residues. Germline lookup yields CDR1 GITISATS and CDR2 ISYDGTV (reference sequence).